This record concerns one T cell receptor beta chain sequence. Within the sample, other DNA sequences also encode this same CDR3. The J segment lost 8 bases and the V segment lost 4 bases, leaving 8 bases of the junction unmatched. This CDR3 contains 13 residues. Per germline, CDR1 SGHRS and CDR2 YFSETQ. The data originate from a study of blood T cell repertoires in COVID-19. Under the authors' procedure: It was from reference gene primer amplification that nucleated cell counts were estimated. The method was immunoSEQ multiplex PCR; TCRdb's version includes in-frame clones alone and lacks a portion of them. That table gives V, J and clone size, and the DNA gave D and trimming. This sample has 350,000 to 450,000 clones, with 70% to 90% found just once.

The sample was peripheral blood. This receptor was taken from a woman aged 35 to 49 with COVID-19, enrolled during active disease. The chain is built from TRBV5-1 and TRBJ1-2; TRBD1 aligns across 7 bases. CDR3 residues: CASSLDGGGGYTF. The CDR3 DNA reads TGCGCCAGCAGCCTCGACGGAGGGGGCGGCTACACCTTC. Filled out from reference TRBV5-1 and TRBJ1-2, the complete variable domain reads KAGVTQTPRYLIKTRGQQVTLSCSPISGHRSVSWYQQTPGQGLQFLFEYFSETQRNKGNFPGRFSGRQFSNSRSEMNVSTLELGDSALYLCASSLDGGGGYTFGSGTRLTVV.